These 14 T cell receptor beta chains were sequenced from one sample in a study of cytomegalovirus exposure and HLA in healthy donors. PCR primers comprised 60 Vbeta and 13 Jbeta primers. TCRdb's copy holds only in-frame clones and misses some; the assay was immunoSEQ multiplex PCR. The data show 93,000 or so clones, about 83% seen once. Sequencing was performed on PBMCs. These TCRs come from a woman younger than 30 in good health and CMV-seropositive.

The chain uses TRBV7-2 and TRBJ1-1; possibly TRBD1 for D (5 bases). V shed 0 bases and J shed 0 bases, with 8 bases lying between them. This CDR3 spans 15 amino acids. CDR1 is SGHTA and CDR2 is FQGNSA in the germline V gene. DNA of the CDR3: TGTGCCAGCAGCTTAGCCACAGGACTGAACACTGAAGCTTTCTTT. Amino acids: CASSLATGLNTEAFF.

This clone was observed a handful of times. CDR3 sequence: CASSFQGWTYEQYF. The CDR3 region has the DNA TGTGCCAGCAGCTTCCAGGGATGGACCTACGAGCAGTACTTC. The chain has TRBV5-5 and TRBJ2-7; maybe TRBD1 (5 bases). The CDR3 extends over 14 amino acids. Trimming pared 2 bases from V and 2 bases from J, leaving 11 bases between. In germline, CDR1 is SGHKS, CDR2 YYEKEE (reference sequence).

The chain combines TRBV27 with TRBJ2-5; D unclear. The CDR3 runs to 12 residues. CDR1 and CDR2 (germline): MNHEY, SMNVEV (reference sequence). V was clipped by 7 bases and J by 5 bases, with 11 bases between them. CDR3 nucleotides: TGTGCCAGCAAAAACCGCGGTGAGACCCAGTACTTC. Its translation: CASKNRGETQYF.

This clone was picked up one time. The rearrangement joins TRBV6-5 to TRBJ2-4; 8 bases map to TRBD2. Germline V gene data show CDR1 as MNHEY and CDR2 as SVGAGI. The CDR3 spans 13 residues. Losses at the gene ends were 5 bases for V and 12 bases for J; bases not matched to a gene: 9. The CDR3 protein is CASSPGTRGYQYF. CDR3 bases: TGTGCCAGCAGTCCCGGGACTAGGGGCTATCAGTACTTC.

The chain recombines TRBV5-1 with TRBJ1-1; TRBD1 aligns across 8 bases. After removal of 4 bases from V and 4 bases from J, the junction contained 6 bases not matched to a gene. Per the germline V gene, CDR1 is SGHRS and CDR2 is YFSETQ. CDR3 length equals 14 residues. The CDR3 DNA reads TGCGCCAGCAGCCAACGGGACAGGAGCACTGAAGCTTTCTTT. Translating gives CASSQRDRSTEAFF.

This chain's CDR3 is CAWSGSTYEQYF. CDR3 sequence (DNA): TGTGCCTGGAGTGGATCGACTTACGAGCAGTACTTC. The chain recombines TRBV30 with TRBJ2-7; D is unclear. The germline V gene encodes CDR1 GTSNPN and CDR2 SVGIG (reference sequence). Trimming left V 1 base short and J 4 bases short, with 8 bases between. The CDR3 consists of 12 residues.

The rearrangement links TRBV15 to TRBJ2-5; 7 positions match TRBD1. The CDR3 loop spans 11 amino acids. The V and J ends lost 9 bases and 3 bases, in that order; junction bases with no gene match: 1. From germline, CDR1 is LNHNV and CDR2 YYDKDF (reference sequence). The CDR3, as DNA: TGTGCCACGGGACAGAAAGAGACCCAGTACTTC. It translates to CATGQKETQYF.

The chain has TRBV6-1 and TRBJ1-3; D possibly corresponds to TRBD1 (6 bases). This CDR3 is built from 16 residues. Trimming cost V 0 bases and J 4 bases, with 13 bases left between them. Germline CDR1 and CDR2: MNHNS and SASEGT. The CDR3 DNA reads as TGTGCCAGCAGTGAAGCCGGGCAGGGGTGGGGAAACACCATATATTTT. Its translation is CASSEAGQGWGNTIYF.

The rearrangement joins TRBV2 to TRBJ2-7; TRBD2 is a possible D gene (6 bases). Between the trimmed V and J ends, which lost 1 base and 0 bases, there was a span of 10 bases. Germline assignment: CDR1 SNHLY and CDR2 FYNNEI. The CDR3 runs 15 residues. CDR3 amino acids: CASSEVWRDSYEQYF. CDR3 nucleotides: TGTGCCAGCAGTGAAGTGTGGCGGGACTCCTACGAGCAGTACTTC.

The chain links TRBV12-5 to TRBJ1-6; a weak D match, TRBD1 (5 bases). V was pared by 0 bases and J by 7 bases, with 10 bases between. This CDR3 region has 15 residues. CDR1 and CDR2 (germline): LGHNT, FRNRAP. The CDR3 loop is CASGLVHSGNSPLHF. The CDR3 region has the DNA TGTGCTAGTGGTTTGGTACATTCAGGGAATTCACCCCTCCACTTT.

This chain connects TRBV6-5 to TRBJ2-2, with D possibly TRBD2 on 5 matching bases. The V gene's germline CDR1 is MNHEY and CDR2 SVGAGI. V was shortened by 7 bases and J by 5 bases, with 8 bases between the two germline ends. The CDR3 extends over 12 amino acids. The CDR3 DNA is TGTGCCAGCAAACGGGGTACCGGGGAGCTGTTTTTT. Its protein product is CASKRGTGELFF.

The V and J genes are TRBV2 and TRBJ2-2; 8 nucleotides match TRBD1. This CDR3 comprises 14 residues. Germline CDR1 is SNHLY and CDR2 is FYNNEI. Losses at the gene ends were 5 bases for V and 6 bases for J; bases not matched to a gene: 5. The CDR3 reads CASSQRTGPGELFF. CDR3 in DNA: TGTGCCAGCAGTCAGCGGACAGGGCCCGGGGAGCTGTTTTTT. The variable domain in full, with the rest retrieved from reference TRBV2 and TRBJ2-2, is EPEVTQTPSHQVTQMGQEVILRCVPISNHLYFYWYRQILGQKVEFLVSFYNNEISEKSEIFDDQFSVERPDGSNFTLKIRSTKLEDSAMYFCASSQRTGPGELFFGEGSRLTVL.

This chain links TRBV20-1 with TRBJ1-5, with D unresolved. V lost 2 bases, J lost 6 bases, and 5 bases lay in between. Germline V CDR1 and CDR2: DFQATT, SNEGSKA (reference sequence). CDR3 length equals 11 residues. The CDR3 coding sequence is TGCAGTGCTAGAAATAGTCAGCCCCAGCATTTT. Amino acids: CSARNSQPQHF.

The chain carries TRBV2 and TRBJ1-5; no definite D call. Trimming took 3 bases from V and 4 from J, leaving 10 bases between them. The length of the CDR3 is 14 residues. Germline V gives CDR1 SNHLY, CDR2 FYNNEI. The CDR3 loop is CASSDSQYNQPQHF. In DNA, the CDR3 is TGTGCCAGCAGTGATTCGCAGTATAATCAGCCCCAGCATTTT.